These T cell receptor beta chains were read from a single sample in a study of blood T cell repertoires in COVID-19. TCRdb's table, derived via immunoSEQ multiplex PCR, lists solely in-frame clones and lacks some. The sample includes 200,000 to 250,000 clones, roughly 84% of them seen just once. Sequencing input: peripheral blood. The receptors derive from a woman aged 55-70 years who had recovered from COVID-19. The CDR3 runs from the conserved cysteine through the conserved F or W. The D gene is left open where the match is weak. The size field is filled for only some rows; it gives once, few, many or a size class.

size	V	D	J	DNA	CDR3
NA	TRBV2	TRBD2	TRBJ2-3	TGTGCCAGCAGTGATCGACTAGCGGGGGCCGGCACAGATACGCAGTATTTT	CASSDRLAGAGTDTQYF
NA	TRBV9	NA	TRBJ2-3	TGTGCCAGCGTGGGAGGAGGAGCGGACGACTTTGACGATACGCAGTATTTT	CASVGGGADDFDDTQYF
NA	TRBV27	TRBD2	TRBJ2-1	TGTGCCAGCAGTTGGGGGGGGAGGAACAATGAGCAGTTCTTC	CASSWGGRNNEQFF
NA	TRBV9	TRBD1	TRBJ2-7	TGTGCCAGCAGCGTCCGGGACAGGGGGTCCTACGAGCAGTACTTC	CASSVRDRGSYEQYF
NA	TRBV6-2/TRBV6-3	NA	TRBJ2-5	TGTGCCAGCAGTTACTCAATTCATAGCGGTCAAGAGACCCAGTACTTC	CASSYSIHSGQETQYF
NA	TRBV18	NA	TRBJ2-3	TGTGCCAGCGAGAGTGGAGGGGGCACAGATACGCAGTATTTT	CASESGGGTDTQYF
NA	TRBV19	NA	TRBJ1-2	TGTGCCAGTAGTATCAACGGAGATAACTATGGCTACACCTTC	CASSINGDNYGYTF
NA	TRBV5-5	NA	TRBJ2-3	TGTGCCAGCAGCTTGGCTCCTCCCCCTAGCACAGATACGCAGTATTTT	CASSLAPPPSTDTQYF
NA	TRBV5-4	TRBD1	TRBJ2-1	TGTGCCAGCAGCAACAGGGGGCTAAATGAGCAGTTCTTC	CASSNRGLNEQFF
few	TRBV7-9	NA	TRBJ1-5	TGTGCCAGCGGAGGACAGCGAAATCAGCCCCAGCATTTT	CASGGQRNQPQHF
NA	TRBV7-8	TRBD1	TRBJ2-5	TGTGCCAGCAGCCCCGACAGGGGCGAAGAGACCCAGTACTTC	CASSPDRGEETQYF
once	TRBV11-1	TRBD1	TRBJ2-7	TGTGCCAGCAGCCAACTTTATGGACAGGGGGCGAGGGAGCAGTACTTC	CASSQLYGQGAREQYF
NA	TRBV7-8	TRBD1	TRBJ1-1	TGTGCCAGCAGCTGGGGACAGGGGTTAGGCACTGAAGCTTTCTTT	CASSWGQGLGTEAFF
NA	TRBV5-4	NA	TRBJ1-1	TGTGCCAGCAGCTTGGAGTCGGGGGGGACGACTGAAGCTTTCTTT	CASSLESGGTTEAFF
few	TRBV13	TRBD1	TRBJ2-7	TGTGCCAGCAGCCTGGGTCAGGGGGAGACCTACGAGCAGTACTTC	CASSLGQGETYEQYF
NA	TRBV15	TRBD2	TRBJ2-7	TGTGCCACCAGCAGAGACGCGGGGCTGGGAGGGCTCGAGCAGTACTTC	CATSRDAGLGGLEQYF
NA	TRBV4-1	TRBD1	TRBJ2-7	TGCGCCAGCAGCCTCCGGGACAGAGACTACGAGCAGTACTTC	CASSLRDRDYEQYF
NA	TRBV6-5	NA	TRBJ2-1	TGTGCCAGCAAAAGGGAACAGGGTGAGCAGTTCTTC	CASKREQGEQFF
NA	TRBV6-6	TRBD1	TRBJ1-4	TGTGCCAGCAGCAGCAGGGGGCTGGATGAAAAACTGTTTTTT	CASSSRGLDEKLFF
NA	TRBV6-5	NA	TRBJ1-5	TGTGCCAGCAGCACAATGGGGTGGAGGCAGCCCCAGCATTTT	CASSTMGWRQPQHF
few	TRBV6-1	TRBD1	TRBJ1-5	TGTGCCAGCAGTGACCCGACAGGGGCTAGCAATCAGCCCCAGCATTTT	CASSDPTGASNQPQHF
NA	TRBV3-1/TRBV3-2	TRBD2	TRBJ2-2	TGTGCCAGCAGCCCCGGTGGCGGGGGGGCATCCGGGGAGCTGTTTTTT	CASSPGGGGASGELFF
NA	TRBV5-1	NA	TRBJ1-1	TGCGCCAGCTCGAGGCAGGGGAACACTGAAGCTTTCTTT	CASSRQGNTEAFF
NA	TRBV6-5	TRBD1	TRBJ2-6	TGTGCCAGCAGTTACTTACAGGGGTCTGGGGCCAACGTCCTGACTTTC	CASSYLQGSGANVLTF
NA	TRBV18	NA	TRBJ1-6	TGTGCCAGCTCACCCACAGATCATAATTCACCCCTCCACTTT	CASSPTDHNSPLHF
NA	TRBV29-1	TRBD1	TRBJ1-1	TGCAGCGTCCGCCCGGGGACAGGGTGGACTGAAGCTTTCTTT	CSVRPGTGWTEAFF
few	TRBV4-1	TRBD1	TRBJ2-2	TGCGCCAGCAGGATTGGACAGGGGGCCGGGGAGCTGTTTTTT	CASRIGQGAGELFF
NA	TRBV18	NA	TRBJ1-2	TGTGCCAGCTCACCGGAGGGGCGGTATGGCTACACCTTC	CASSPEGRYGYTF
NA	TRBV7-9	NA	TRBJ1-2	TGTGCCAGCAGCCCACGGGAGGCTGCGGGCTACACCTTC	CASSPREAAGYTF
once	TRBV7-2	NA	TRBJ1-3	TGTGCCAGCAGCTTCTATAGCCCATCTGGAAACACCATATATTTT	CASSFYSPSGNTIYF
NA	TRBV18	NA	TRBJ2-7	TGTGCCAGCTCACCGGCCTCCTACGAGCAGTACTTC	CASSPASYEQYF
NA	TRBV6-6	NA	TRBJ1-1	TGTGCCAGCAGTTACCCCGGGCAGGGTGACGCTTTCTTT	CASSYPGQGDAFF
once	TRBV18	TRBD1	TRBJ2-7	TGTGCCAGCTCACCGGTTCCGGACAGGGACTACGAGCAGTACTTC	CASSPVPDRDYEQYF
NA	TRBV13	NA	TRBJ2-3	TGTGCCAGCAGCTTAAACGGCGGGGAGGATACGCAGTATTTT	CASSLNGGEDTQYF